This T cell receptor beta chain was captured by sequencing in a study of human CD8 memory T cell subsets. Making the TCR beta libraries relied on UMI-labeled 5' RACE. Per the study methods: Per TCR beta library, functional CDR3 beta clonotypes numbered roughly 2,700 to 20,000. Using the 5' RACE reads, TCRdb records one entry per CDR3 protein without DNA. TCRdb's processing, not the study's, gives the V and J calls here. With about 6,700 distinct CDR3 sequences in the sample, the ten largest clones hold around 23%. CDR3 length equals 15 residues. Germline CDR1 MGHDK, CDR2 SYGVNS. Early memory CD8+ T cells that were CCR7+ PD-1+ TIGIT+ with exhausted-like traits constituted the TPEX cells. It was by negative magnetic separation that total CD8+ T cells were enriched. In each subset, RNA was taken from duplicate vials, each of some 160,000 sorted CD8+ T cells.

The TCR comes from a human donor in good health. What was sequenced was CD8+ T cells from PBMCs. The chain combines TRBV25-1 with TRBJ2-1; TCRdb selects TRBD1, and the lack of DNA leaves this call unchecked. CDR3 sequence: CASSETAYSYNEQFF.